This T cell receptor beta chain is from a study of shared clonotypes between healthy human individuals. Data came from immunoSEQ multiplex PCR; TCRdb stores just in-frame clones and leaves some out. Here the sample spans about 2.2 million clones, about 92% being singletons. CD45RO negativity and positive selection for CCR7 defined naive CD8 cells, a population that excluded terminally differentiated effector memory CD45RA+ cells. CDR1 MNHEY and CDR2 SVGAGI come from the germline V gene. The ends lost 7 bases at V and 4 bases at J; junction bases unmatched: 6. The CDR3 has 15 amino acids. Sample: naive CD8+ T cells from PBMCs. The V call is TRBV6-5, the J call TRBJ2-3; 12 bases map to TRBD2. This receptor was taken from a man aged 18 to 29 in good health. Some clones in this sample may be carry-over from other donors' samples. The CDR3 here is CASTPTSGRPDTQYF. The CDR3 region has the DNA TGTGCCAGCACTCCGACTAGCGGGAGACCAGATACGCAGTATTTT.